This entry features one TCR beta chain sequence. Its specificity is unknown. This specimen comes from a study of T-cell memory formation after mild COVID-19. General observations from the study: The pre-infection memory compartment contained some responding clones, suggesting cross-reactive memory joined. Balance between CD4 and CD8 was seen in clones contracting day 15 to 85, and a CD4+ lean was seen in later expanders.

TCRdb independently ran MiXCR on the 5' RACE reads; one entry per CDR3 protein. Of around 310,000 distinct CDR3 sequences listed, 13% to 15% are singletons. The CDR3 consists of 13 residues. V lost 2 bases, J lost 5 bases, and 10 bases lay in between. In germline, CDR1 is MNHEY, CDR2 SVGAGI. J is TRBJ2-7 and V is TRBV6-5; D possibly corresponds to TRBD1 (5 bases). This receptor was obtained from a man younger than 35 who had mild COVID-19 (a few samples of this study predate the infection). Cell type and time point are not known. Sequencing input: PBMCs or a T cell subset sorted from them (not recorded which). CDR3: CASSYARADEQYF. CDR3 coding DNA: TGTGCCAGCAGTTACGCCAGGGCGGACGAGCAGTACTTC.